The sequence of this T cell receptor (beta chain) was determined in a study of blood T cell repertoires in COVID-19. In the study overall: In each case, the material was cDNA or gDNA derived from T cells, B-cell-depleted T cells, or PBMCs.

In the authors' workflow: The assay estimated nucleated cells by amplifying reference gene primers. Method: immunoSEQ multiplex PCR; TCRdb's copy keeps in-frame clones and lacks some. From that table come the V and J calls and clone size; the DNA was used to work out D and trimming. The profile shows some 31,000 clones, 65% to 85% of them singletons. Germline V gives CDR1 SGHAT, CDR2 FQNNGV. Trimming shortened V by 5 bases and J by 1 base, and 20 bases separated the two germline ends. CDR3 length equals 18 residues. This TCR derives from a man between 70 and 80 years old with COVID-19, enrolled during active disease. The genes are TRBV11-2 and TRBJ1-4; weak D call: TRBD1 (6 bases). Sequencing input: peripheral blood. The DNA for the CDR3 is TGTGCCAGCAGCCTTAGTTGGAACAGGGTGGGAACTAATGAAAAACTGTTTTTT. This encodes CASSLSWNRVGTNEKLFF.